These 7 T cell receptor beta chains were sequenced from one sample in a study of blood T cell repertoires in COVID-19. Repertoires were generated with immunoSEQ multiplex PCR, while TCRdb's copy carries only in-frame clones and drops some. Of 84,000 or so clones in the sample, over 75% were seen once. Sequenced sample: peripheral blood. The receptors come from a man aged 70 or older with acute or convalescent COVID-19.

The CDR3, as DNA: TGCAGTGCGGGGGGGGACACTGAAGCTTTCTTT. Protein product: CSAGGDTEAFF. The chain has TRBV20-1 and TRBJ1-1; the D gene is possibly TRBD1 (5 bases). The length of the CDR3 is 11 residues. CDR1 and CDR2 from the germline V gene are DFQATT and SNEGSKA (reference sequence). Trimming pared 6 bases from V and 3 bases from J, leaving 8 bases between.

In DNA, the CDR3 is TGTGCCAGCAGCGGGGACTTGGGTTCTGAAGCTTTCTTT. Its translation is CASSGDLGSEAFF. The J gene is TRBJ1-1, the V gene TRBV5-5; maybe TRBD1 (5 bases). This CDR3 is built from 13 residues. The ends were cut back, 4 bases at V and 6 bases at J, with 13 bases in the middle. Germline-derived CDR1 and CDR2 are SGHKS and YYEKEE (reference sequence).

This clone was observed a few times. The chain recombines TRBV15 with TRBJ1-5; tentatively, D is TRBD1 (6 bases). The ends were cut back, 3 bases at V and 3 bases at J, with 9 bases in the middle. CDR3 length equals 14 residues. The germline gives CDR1 LNHNV, CDR2 YYDKDF (reference sequence). The CDR3 reads CATSSGQLNQPQHF. Here the CDR3 DNA reads TGTGCCACCAGCAGCGGACAGCTCAATCAGCCCCAGCATTTT.

V usage is TRBV7-9 and J usage is TRBJ1-1, with a possible D match to TRBD1 (6 bases). V was shortened by 3 bases and J by 5 bases, with 10 bases between the two germline ends. The CDR3 has 13 amino acids. Germline V gene data show CDR1 as SEHNR and CDR2 as FQNEAQ (reference sequence). The CDR3 reads CASSLEGGTEAFF. CDR3 bases: TGTGCCAGCAGCTTGGAGGGGGGGACTGAAGCTTTCTTT.

In this sample, this clone turned up once. The chain employs TRBV5-8 and TRBJ1-5; 8 bases are shared with TRBD1. The germline V gene has CDR1 SGHTS and CDR2 YDEGEE. This CDR3 comprises 16 residues. V gave up 1 base and J gave up 6 bases; unmatched junction bases: 9. This CDR3 is CASSLRYGTGGQPQHF. CDR3 sequence (DNA): TGTGCCAGCAGCTTGAGATATGGGACAGGCGGTCAGCCCCAGCATTTT.

This clone was found once. V usage is TRBV5-4 and J usage is TRBJ1-5, with D uncertain. The CDR3 sequence is 15 residues long. CDR1 and CDR2 (germline): SGHNT, YYREEE (reference sequence). V was clipped by 0 bases and J by 0 bases, with 7 bases between them. The DNA of the CDR3 is TGTGCCAGCAGCTTGGTCAGGTATAGCAATCAGCCCCAGCATTTT. It is translated as CASSLVRYSNQPQHF.

The J gene is TRBJ1-1, the V gene TRBV4-1, with 9 nucleotides matching TRBD1. Germline lookup yields CDR1 MGHRA and CDR2 YSYEKL. The CDR3 has 14 amino acids. V lost 2 bases and J lost 11; bases outside the gene matches: 9. The chain's CDR3 is CASSQSRDRVAAFF. Written as DNA, the CDR3 is TGCGCCAGCAGCCAATCCCGGGACAGGGTTGCTGCTTTCTTT.